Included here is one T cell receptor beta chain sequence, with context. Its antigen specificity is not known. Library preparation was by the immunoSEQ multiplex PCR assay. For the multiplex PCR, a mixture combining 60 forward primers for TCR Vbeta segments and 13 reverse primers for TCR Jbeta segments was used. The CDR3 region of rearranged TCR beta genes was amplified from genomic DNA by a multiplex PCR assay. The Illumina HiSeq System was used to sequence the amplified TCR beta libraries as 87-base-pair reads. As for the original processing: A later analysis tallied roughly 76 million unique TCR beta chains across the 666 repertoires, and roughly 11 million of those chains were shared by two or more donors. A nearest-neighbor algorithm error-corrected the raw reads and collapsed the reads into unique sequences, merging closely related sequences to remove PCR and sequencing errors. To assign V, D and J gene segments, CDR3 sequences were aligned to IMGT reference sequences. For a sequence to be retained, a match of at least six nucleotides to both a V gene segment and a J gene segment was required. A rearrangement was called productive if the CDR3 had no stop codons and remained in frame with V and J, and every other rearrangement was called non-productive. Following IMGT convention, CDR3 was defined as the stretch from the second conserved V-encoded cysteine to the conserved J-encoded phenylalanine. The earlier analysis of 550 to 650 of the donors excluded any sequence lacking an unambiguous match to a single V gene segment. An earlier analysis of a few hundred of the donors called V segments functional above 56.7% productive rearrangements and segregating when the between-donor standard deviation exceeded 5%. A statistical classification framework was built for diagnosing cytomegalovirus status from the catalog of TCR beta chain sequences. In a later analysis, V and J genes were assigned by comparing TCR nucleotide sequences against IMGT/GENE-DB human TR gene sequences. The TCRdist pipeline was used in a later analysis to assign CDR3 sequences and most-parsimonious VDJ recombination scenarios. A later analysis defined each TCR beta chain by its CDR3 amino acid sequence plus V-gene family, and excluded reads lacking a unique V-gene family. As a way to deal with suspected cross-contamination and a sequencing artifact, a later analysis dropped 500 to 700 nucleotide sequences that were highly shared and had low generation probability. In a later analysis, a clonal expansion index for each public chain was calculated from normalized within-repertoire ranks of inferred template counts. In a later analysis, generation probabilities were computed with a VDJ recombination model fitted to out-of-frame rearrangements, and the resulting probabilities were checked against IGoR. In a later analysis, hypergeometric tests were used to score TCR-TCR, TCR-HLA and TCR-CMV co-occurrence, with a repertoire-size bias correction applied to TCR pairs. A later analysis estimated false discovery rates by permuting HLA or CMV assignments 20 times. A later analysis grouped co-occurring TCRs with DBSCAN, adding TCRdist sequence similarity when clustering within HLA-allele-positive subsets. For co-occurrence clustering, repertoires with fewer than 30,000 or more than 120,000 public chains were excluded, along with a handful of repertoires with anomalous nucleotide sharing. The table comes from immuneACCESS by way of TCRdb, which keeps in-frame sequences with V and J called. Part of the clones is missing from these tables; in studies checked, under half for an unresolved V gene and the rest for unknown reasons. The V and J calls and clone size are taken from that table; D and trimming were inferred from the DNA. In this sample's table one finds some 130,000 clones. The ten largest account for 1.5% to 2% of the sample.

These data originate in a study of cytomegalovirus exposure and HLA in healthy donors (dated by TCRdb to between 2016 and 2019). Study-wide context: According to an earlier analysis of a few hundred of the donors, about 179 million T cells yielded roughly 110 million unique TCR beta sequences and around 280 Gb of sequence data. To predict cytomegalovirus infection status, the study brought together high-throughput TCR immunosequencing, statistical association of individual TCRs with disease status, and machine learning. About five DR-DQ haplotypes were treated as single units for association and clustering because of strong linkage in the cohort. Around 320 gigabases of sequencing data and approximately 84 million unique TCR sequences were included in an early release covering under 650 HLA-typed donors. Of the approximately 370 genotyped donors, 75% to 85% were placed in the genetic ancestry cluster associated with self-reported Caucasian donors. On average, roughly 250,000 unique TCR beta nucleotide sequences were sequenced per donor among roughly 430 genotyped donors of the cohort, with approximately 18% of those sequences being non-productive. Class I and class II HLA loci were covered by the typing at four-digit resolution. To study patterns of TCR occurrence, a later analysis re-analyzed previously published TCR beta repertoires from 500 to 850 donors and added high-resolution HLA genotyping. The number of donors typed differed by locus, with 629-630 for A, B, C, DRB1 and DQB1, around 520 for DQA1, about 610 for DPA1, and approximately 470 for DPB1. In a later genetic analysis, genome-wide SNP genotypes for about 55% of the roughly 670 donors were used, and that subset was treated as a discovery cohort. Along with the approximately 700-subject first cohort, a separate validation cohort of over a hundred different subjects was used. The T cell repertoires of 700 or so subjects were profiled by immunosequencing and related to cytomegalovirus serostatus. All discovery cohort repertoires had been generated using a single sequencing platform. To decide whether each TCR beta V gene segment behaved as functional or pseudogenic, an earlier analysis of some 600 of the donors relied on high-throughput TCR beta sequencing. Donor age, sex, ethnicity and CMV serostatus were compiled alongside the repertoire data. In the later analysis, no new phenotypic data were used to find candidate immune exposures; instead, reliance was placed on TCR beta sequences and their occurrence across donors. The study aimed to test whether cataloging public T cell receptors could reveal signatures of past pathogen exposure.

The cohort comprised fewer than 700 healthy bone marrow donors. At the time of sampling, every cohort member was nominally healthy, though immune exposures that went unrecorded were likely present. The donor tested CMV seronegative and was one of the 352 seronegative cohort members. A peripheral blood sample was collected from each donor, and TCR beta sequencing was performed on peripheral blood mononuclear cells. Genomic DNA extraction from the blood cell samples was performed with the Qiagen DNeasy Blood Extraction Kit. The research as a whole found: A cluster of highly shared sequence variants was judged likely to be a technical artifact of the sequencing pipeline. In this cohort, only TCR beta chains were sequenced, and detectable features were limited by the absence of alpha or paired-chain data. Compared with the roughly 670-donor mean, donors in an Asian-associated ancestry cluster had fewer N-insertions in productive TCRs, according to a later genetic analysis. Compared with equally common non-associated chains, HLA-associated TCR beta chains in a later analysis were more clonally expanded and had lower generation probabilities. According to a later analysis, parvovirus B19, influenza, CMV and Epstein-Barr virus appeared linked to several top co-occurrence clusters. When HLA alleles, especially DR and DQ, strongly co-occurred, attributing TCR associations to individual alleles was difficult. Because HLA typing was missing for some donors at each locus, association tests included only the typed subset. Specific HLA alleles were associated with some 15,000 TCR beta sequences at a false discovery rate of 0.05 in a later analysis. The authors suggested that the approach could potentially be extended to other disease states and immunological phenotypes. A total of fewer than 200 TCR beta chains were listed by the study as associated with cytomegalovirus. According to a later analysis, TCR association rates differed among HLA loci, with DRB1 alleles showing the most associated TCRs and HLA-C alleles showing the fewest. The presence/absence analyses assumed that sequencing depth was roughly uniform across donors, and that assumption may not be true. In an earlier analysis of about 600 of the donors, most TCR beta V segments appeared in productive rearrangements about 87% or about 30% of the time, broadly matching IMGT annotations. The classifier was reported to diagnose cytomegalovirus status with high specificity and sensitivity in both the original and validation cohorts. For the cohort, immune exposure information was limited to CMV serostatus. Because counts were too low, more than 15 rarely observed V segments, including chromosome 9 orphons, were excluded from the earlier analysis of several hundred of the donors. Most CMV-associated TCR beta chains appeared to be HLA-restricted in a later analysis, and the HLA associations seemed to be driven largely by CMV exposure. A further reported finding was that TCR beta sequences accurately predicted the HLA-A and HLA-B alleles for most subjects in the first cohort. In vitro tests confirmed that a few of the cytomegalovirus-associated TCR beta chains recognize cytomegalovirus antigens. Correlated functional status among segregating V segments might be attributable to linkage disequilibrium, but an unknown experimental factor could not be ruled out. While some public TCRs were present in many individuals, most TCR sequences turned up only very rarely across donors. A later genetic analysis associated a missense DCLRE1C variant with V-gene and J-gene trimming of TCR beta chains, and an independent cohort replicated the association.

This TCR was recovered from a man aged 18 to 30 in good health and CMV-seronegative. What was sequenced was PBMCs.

The nucleotide sequence is given as TGTGCCAGCGGGGCCGGTGATTTGGACGGAGAGACCCAGTACTTC. Its product reads: CASGAGDLDGETQYF. The chain is made from TRBV9 and TRBJ2-5; matching of 5 bases hints at TRBD1 as the D gene. From the germline V gene, CDR1 is SGDLS and CDR2 is YYNGEE. V gives up 7 bases and J gives up 4 bases, and the segment between their germline ends measures 20 bases. There are 15 amino acids in the CDR3, from cysteine to phenylalanine inclusive. Only CDR3 DNA is held: 45 bases, read in frame from base 1.